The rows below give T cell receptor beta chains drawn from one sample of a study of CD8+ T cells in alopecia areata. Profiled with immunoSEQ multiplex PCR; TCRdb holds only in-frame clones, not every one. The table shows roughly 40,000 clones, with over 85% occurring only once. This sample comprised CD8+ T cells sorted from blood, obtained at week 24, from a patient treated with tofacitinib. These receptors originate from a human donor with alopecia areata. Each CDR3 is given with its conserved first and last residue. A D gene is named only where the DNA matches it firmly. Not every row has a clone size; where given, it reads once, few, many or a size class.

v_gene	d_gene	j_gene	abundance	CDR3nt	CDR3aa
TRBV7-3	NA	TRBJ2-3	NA	TGTGCCAGCAGCCAGGGCACAGATACGCAGTATTTT	CASSQGTDTQYF
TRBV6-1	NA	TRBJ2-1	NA	TGTGCCAGCAGTGAACCCCCCTCCGGGGGTGAGCAGTTCTTC	CASSEPPSGGEQFF
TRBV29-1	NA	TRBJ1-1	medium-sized	TGCAGCGTTGCAATGAGGGAGCACACTGAAGCTTTCTTT	CSVAMREHTEAFF
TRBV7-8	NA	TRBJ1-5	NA	TGTGCCAGCAGCGAGGCAGGGGTTATTCAGCCCCAGCATTTT	CASSEAGVIQPQHF
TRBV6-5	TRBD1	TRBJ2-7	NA	TGTGCCAGCGGGACAGTTAGCTCCTACGAGCAGTACTTC	CASGTVSSYEQYF
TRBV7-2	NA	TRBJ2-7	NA	TGTGCCAGCAGCTTACGTGGGACCGGCACCTACGAGCAGTACTTC	CASSLRGTGTYEQYF
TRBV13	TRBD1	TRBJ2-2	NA	TGTGCCAGCAGTCTCGACAGGGGGTCGGTCACCGGGGAGCTGTTTTTT	CASSLDRGSVTGELFF
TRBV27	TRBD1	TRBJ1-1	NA	TGTGCCAGCAGTTTCGTCCCAGGGACAGGGGCCACTGAAGCTTTCTTT	CASSFVPGTGATEAFF
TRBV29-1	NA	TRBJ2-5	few	TGCAGCGTTGGTACAGGTGGGCTGGCAGAGACCCAGTACTTC	CSVGTGGLAETQYF
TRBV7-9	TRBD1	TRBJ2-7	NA	TGTGCCAGCAGCCCACGACAGGGTAGCGAGCAGTACTTC	CASSPRQGSEQYF
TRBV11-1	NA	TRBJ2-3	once	TGTGCCAGCAGCTCACCAGCCAGGGTCGCCACAGATACGCAGTATTTT	CASSSPARVATDTQYF
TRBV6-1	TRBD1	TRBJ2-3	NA	TGTGCCACCAGGGACAGGGTCACAGATACGCAGTATTTT	CATRDRVTDTQYF
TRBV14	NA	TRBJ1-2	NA	TGTGCCAGCAGCCAAGTGGGGCTTGCTAACTATGGCTACACCTTC	CASSQVGLANYGYTF
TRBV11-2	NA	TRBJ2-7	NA	TGTGCCAGCAGCTTTCGGCCCATCTACGAGCAGTACTTC	CASSFRPIYEQYF
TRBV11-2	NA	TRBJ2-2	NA	TGTGCCAGCAGCTTAGCCGGGACACAGACCGGGGAGCTGTTTTTT	CASSLAGTQTGELFF
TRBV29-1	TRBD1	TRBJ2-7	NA	TGCAGCGTTGACCCCAGCCACGACAGGGGTGGAGGGTACGAGCAGTACTTC	CSVDPSHDRGGGYEQYF
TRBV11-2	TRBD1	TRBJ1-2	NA	TGCGCCAGCAGCCCCCACATAGACAGGGCGAACTATGGCTACACCTTC	CASSPHIDRANYGYTF
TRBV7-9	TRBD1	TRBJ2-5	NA	TGTGCCAGCAGCTGGGACAGTGAAGAGACCCAGTACTTC	CASSWDSEETQYF
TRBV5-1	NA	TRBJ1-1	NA	TGCGCCAGCCGGGGGGCGATGAACACTGAAGCTTTCTTT	CASRGAMNTEAFF
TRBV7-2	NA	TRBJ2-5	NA	TGTGCCAGCAGTTTATGGGGGGGCGCTCAAGAGACCCAGTACTTC	CASSLWGGAQETQYF
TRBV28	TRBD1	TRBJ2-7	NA	TGTGCCAGCAGTAGTTTTGGGGGGACAGGGGGAGAGTACGAGCAGTACTTC	CASSSFGGTGGEYEQYF
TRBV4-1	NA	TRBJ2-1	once	TGCGCCAGCAGCCAAGACCGGAGCTCCTACAATGAGCAGTTCTTC	CASSQDRSSYNEQFF
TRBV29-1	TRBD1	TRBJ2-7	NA	TGCAGCGTTGAAGAAGCAGGGGGCCCCGCCAACGAGCAGTACTTC	CSVEEAGGPANEQYF
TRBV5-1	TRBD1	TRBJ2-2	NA	TGCGCCAGCAGCTTGTATGGGACAGGGGTCTTGCACGCGAACACCGGGGAGCTGTTTTTT	CASSLYGTGVLHANTGELFF
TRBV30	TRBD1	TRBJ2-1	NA	TGTGCCTGGGTCGACAGGGAGCACAATGAGCAGTTCTTC	CAWVDREHNEQFF
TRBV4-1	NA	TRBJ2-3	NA	TGCGCCAGCAGCCAAGTGTTCGGAGACGACACAGATACGCAGTATTTT	CASSQVFGDDTDTQYF
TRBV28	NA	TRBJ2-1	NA	TGTGCCAGCACCCCTCCTGGGATTCCGCTTGAGCAGTTCTTC	CASTPPGIPLEQFF
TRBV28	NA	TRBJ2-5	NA	TGTGCCAGCAGTTCCTTCATCACGGGCATCCAAGAGACCCAGTACTTC	CASSSFITGIQETQYF
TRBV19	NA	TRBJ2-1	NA	TGTGCCAGTAGTGCCATACCCGAGCAGTTCTTC	CASSAIPEQFF
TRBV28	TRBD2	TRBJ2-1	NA	TGTGCCAGCAGTTTAGGGGGGGAGGAGCAGTTCTTC	CASSLGGEEQFF
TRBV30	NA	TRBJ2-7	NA	TGTGCCTGGAGTGTAAGGGGGGCCCACGAGCAGTACTTC	CAWSVRGAHEQYF
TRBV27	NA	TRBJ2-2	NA	TGTGCCAGCAGTCTACAGGGTTCCGGGGAGCTGTTTTTT	CASSLQGSGELFF
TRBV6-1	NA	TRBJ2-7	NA	TGTGCCAGCATTGGCCTCTCCTACGAGCAGTACTTC	CASIGLSYEQYF
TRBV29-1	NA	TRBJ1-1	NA	TGCAGCGTGTTAACAGGGTATGCCACTGAAGCTTTCTTT	CSVLTGYATEAFF
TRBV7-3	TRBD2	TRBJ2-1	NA	TGTGCCAGCAGCTTAACCCTTCAGCGGGGGGGCCATGAGCAGTTCTTC	CASSLTLQRGGHEQFF
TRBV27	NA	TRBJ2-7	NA	TGTGCCAGCAGTCTAGGAGAGCCCGCAGCCTACGAGCAGTACTTC	CASSLGEPAAYEQYF
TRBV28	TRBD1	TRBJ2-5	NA	TGTGCCAGCAGTTTGACAGGGTACGCGGAGACCCAGTACTTC	CASSLTGYAETQYF
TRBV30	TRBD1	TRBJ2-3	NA	TGTGCCTCCACCGGGACAGACACAGATACGCAGTATTTT	CASTGTDTDTQYF
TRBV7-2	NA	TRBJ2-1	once	TGTGCCAGCAGCTTAGGGATGGACAGTCTCTACAATGAGCAGTTCTTC	CASSLGMDSLYNEQFF
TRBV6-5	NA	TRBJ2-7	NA	TGTGCCAGCAGTAAAGGACACGGGTCAACCTACGAGCAGTACTTC	CASSKGHGSTYEQYF
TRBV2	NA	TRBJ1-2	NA	TGTGCCAGCAGCCCCGGACAAGGGAACTATGGCTACACCTTC	CASSPGQGNYGYTF
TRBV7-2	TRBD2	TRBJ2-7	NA	TGTGCCAGCAGCCGAGGGACTAGCGGGGGGCATGGCTACGAGCAGTACTTC	CASSRGTSGGHGYEQYF
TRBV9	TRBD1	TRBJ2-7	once	TGTGCCAGCAGCGAGACAGGGACAATTCCCTACGAGCAGTACTTC	CASSETGTIPYEQYF